One and the same sample provided the 32 T cell receptor beta chains below, sequenced in a study of blood T cells in healthy people across ages. Next came a second PCR, run for about 6 to 12 cycles, which used a sample-barcoded 5' primer along with a J-beta primer mix. TCRdb re-derived calls from the 5' RACE reads in MiXCR, one entry per CDR3 protein. The table shows more than 800,000 distinct CDR3 sequences, with 25% to 35% occurring only once. The sample was blood. The source is a woman aged 80 or over in good health.

This clonotype showed up many times. J is TRBJ1-2 and V is TRBV29-1, with 8 bases fitting TRBD1. V shed 0 bases and J 6 bases; nucleotides not matched to a gene: 9. Germline V gives CDR1 SQVTM, CDR2 ANQGSEA. The CDR3 is made up of 15 amino acids. CDR3 bases: TGCAGCGTTGAAGACCTGGACAGGGCTAGGAATGGCTACACCTTC. It encodes CSVEDLDRARNGYTF.

This clonotype was seen a few times. Since a much larger clone is just one base distant, this may be a read error. This chain links TRBV5-5 with TRBJ2-5, with 9 bases lining up with TRBD1. V dropped 0 bases and J dropped 11; count of bases not matched to a gene: 11. Germline V gene lookup returns CDR1 SGHKS and CDR2 YYEKEE (reference sequence). CDR3 size: 15 residues. CDR3 bases: TGTGCCAGCAGCTTGGAGGGACAGGGCTACAATGAGCAGTACTTC. Translation: CASSLEGQGYNEQYF.

This clonotype has a handful of counts. The CDR3, as DNA: TGTGCCAGCAGCTCCGCCCAAAGGGATGGGCAGTTCTTC. Encoded protein: CASSSAQRDGQFF. V gene TRBV7-9 combines with J gene TRBJ2-1; D unresolved. Trimming cost V 4 bases and J 12 bases, with 16 bases left between them. The CDR3 is made up of 13 amino acids. CDR1 and CDR2 from the germline V gene are SEHNR and FQNEAQ (reference sequence).

This clonotype was detected only a few times. The chain combines TRBV2 with TRBJ1-2; D gene uncertain. Germline assignment: CDR1 SNHLY and CDR2 FYNNEI. The CDR3 contains 14 residues. V was trimmed by 3 bases and J by 8 bases, leaving 16 bases between them. The CDR3 DNA follows: TGTGCCAGCAGTGACCTGGCCGGGTTGGGCGGCTACACCTTC. Amino acid sequence: CASSDLAGLGGYTF. Drawing the rest from reference TRBV2 and TRBJ1-2, the complete variable domain is EPEVTQTPSHQVTQMGQEVILRCVPISNHLYFYWYRQILGQKVEFLVSFYNNEISEKSEIFDDQFSVERPDGSNFTLKIRSTKLEDSAMYFCASSDLAGLGGYTFGSGTRLTVV.

The table lists this clonotype with a count of one. A much larger clone differs from this one at a single base, so this may be a read error. The CDR3 end shows no conserved phenylalanine or tryptophan, and so a read error is likely. The J gene is TRBJ2-7, the V gene TRBV15, with D possibly matching TRBD1 (5 bases). V was shortened by 1 base and J by 1 base, with 8 bases between the two germline ends. The CDR3 runs to 14 residues. The V gene's germline CDR1 is LNHNV and CDR2 YYDKDF (reference sequence). DNA of the CDR3: TGTGCCACCAGCAGAGCAGCAGGGTCCTACGAGCAGTACTGC. Translated: CATSRAAGSYEQYC.

J is TRBJ2-6 and V is TRBV5-1; D uncertain. Germline V gene data show CDR1 as SGHRS and CDR2 as YFSETQ. The CDR3 runs 13 residues. Trimming stripped 5 bases from V and 4 bases from J, with 7 bases between. In DNA form, the CDR3 reads TGCGCCAGCAGTCTGGAGGGGGCCAACGTCCTGACTTTC. It translates to CASSLEGANVLTF. The full variable domain, rest sourced from reference TRBV5-1 and TRBJ2-6, is KAGVTQTPRYLIKTRGQQVTLSCSPISGHRSVSWYQQTPGQGLQFLFEYFSETQRNKGNFPGRFSGRQFSNSRSEMNVSTLELGDSALYLCASSLEGANVLTFGAGSRLTVL.

The sample holds many counts of this clonotype. The chain recombines TRBV5-1 with TRBJ2-3; 8 bases are a match to TRBD2. The CDR3 consists of 17 residues. CDR1 and CDR2 from the germline V gene are SGHRS and YFSETQ. Trimming removed 4 bases from V and 1 base from J; junction bases left unmatched: 11. Here the CDR3 reads CASSRVTGTRGTDTQYF. The CDR3, as DNA: TGCGCCAGCAGCAGGGTTACCGGGACTAGAGGCACAGATACGCAGTATTTT.

This clonotype was observed many times. V is TRBV5-1 and J is TRBJ2-7; tentative D call: TRBD1 (5 bases). The CDR3 runs to 13 residues. Trimming took 4 bases from V and 3 from J, leaving 11 bases between them. Germline-derived CDR1 and CDR2 are SGHRS and YFSETQ. CDR3 bases: TGCGCCAGCAGCACCACAGGTGACTACGAGCAGTACTTC. Translated: CASSTTGDYEQYF.

The chain couples TRBV20-1 to TRBJ1-1, with a possible D match to TRBD1 (6 bases). Germline V gene sequence: CDR1 DFQATT, CDR2 SNEGSKA (reference sequence). The V end lost 0 bases, the J end lost 6 bases, and 11 bases lay between the germline ends. CDR3 length equals 13 residues. In DNA, the CDR3 is TGCAGTGCTAGAGATCTCAGGGGCCCTGAAGCTTTCTTT. Translation gives CSARDLRGPEAFF.

The chain combines TRBV4-2 with TRBJ1-2; TRBD1 is a possible D gene (5 bases). The CDR3 spans 16 residues. Germline CDR1 reads LGHNA; CDR2 reads YNFKEQ. V dropped 3 bases and J dropped 6 bases, with 20 bases sitting between them. The CDR3 sequence: CASSQPLAGTVDGYTF. The CDR3 coding sequence is TGTGCCAGCAGCCAGCCATTAGCCGGGACGGTTGATGGCTACACCTTC.

This clonotype has a count of ten or more. The CDR3 reads CASSYSGYRVSTEAFF. CDR3 nucleotides: TGTGCCAGCAGTTACTCGGGGTACAGGGTCTCCACTGAAGCTTTCTTT. The chain uses TRBV6-5 and TRBJ1-1; D may be TRBD1 (6 bases). The CDR3 is 16 amino acids. Trimming took 0 bases from V and 4 from J, leaving 15 bases between them. Per the germline V gene, CDR1 is MNHEY and CDR2 is SVGAGI.

This clonotype was detected many times. This rearrangement joins TRBV7-9 to TRBJ2-7; no definite D call. Germline values: CDR1 SEHNR, CDR2 FQNEAQ (reference sequence). V was cut by 1 base and J by 1 base, with 11 bases left in between. The CDR3 is made up of 15 amino acids. CDR3 nucleotide sequence: TGTGCCAGCAGCTTAGTCGGACGGAAATCCTACGAGCAGTACTTC. It codes for CASSLVGRKSYEQYF.

In its sample, this clonotype was seen many times. The V gene is TRBV15, the J gene TRBJ2-5; D gene uncertain. Trimming removed 0 bases at V and 6 bases at J, with 5 bases between. CDR3 length: 12 residues. Germline V gene sequence: CDR1 LNHNV, CDR2 YYDKDF (reference sequence). This CDR3 reads CATSRESKTQYF. The CDR3 nucleotides are TGTGCCACCAGCAGAGAGTCTAAGACCCAGTACTTC.

J is TRBJ2-3 and V is TRBV14; 10 bases line up with TRBD2. This CDR3 is built from 17 residues. The V and J ends lost 2 bases and 1 base, in that order; junction bases with no gene match: 6. Germline assignment: CDR1 SGHDN and CDR2 FVKESK. Written as DNA, the CDR3 is TGTGCCAGCAGCCAACTCTTGACTAGCGGGCGCACAGATACGCAGTATTTT. Translated, it gives CASSQLLTSGRTDTQYF.

This clonotype was detected a few times. The chain uses TRBV6-6 and TRBJ1-5; D unclear. Germline V gene data show CDR1 as MNHNY and CDR2 as SVGAGI (reference sequence). The CDR3 spans 15 residues. Deletions cut 7 bases from V and 5 bases from J, with 18 bases between. In nucleotides, the CDR3 is TGTGCCAGCACCCAGTGGATTTCCCCCCATCAGCCCCAGCATTTT. It is translated as CASTQWISPHQPQHF.

This clonotype occurred many times. The chain uses TRBV5-6 and TRBJ1-2; TRBD1 might be the D (5 bases). CDR3 length: 13 amino acids. Germline lookup yields CDR1 SGHDT and CDR2 YYEEEE. Trimming shortened V by 4 bases and J by 4 bases, and 11 bases separated the two germline ends. This CDR3 is CASSQRGAYGYTF. CDR3 nucleotide sequence: TGTGCCAGCAGCCAGAGGGGAGCCTATGGCTACACCTTC.

This clonotype appeared a few times. One base away lies a much larger clone, so this may be a sequencing read error. This rearrangement joins TRBV12-3 or TRBV12-4 to TRBJ2-3; 8 nucleotides agree with TRBD2. With V trimmed by 6 bases and J by 3 bases, 14 bases remained unmatched. The CDR3 has 17 residues. This CDR3 reads CASRKTFGGGRTDTQYF. CDR3 in DNA: TGTGCCAGCAGAAAGACGTTCGGGGGGGGCAGAACAGATACGCAGTATTTT.

This clonotype showed up many times. The chain is built from TRBV20-1 and TRBJ2-1, with a possible D match to TRBD2 (5 bases). The V and J ends lost 2 bases and 5 bases respectively, with 13 bases between them. The germline V gene encodes CDR1 DFQATT and CDR2 SNEGSKA (reference sequence). The length of the CDR3 is 14 residues. The CDR3 region has the DNA TGCAGTGCTAGAATGGCTCTAGCTGACAATGAGCAGTTCTTC. Its protein is CSARMALADNEQFF.

This clonotype was picked up many times. The J gene is TRBJ2-5, the V gene TRBV11-3, with 8 bases aligning to TRBD2. The V and J ends lost 5 bases and 0 bases, in that order; junction bases with no gene match: 14. The CDR3 is 18 residues long. Germline V gives CDR1 SGHNT, CDR2 YENEEA. The CDR3 coding sequence is TGTGCCAGCAGCCCTAGTGCGGGGGGCTTCCTTTACCAAGAGACCCAGTACTTC. Its protein product is CASSPSAGGFLYQETQYF.

With regard to this clonotype: With a much larger clone just one base away, this may be a read error. In this CDR3 the conserved last residue, phenylalanine or tryptophan, is missing, so a read error is likely. The rearrangement joins TRBV7-2 to TRBJ2-5; D might be TRBD2 (5 bases). Looked up from germline, CDR1 is SGHTA and CDR2 is FQGNSA. Trimming stripped 2 bases from V and 5 bases from J, with 12 bases between. The CDR3 is 14 amino acids. The CDR3 sequence: CASSLIPSLETQYV. The CDR3 coding sequence is TGTGCCAGCAGCTTAATTCCTAGCTTGGAGACCCAGTACGTC.

The chain carries TRBV28 and TRBJ1-1, with TRBD1 matching 8 bases. Germline V gene sequence: CDR1 MDHEN, CDR2 SYDVKM. Trimming cost V 5 bases and J 1 base; bases outside gene matches: 6. This CDR3 has 15 residues. CDR3 nucleotide sequence: TGTGCCAGCAGTGGGCCCGGACAGGGGAACACTGAAGCTTTCTTT. Translating gives CASSGPGQGNTEAFF. Full variable domain (rest looked up from reference TRBV28 and TRBJ1-1): DVKVTQSSRYLVKRTGEKVFLECVQDMDHENMFWYRQDPGLGLRLIYFSYDVKMKEKGDIPEGYSVSREKKERFSLILESASTNQTSMYLCASSGPGQGNTEAFFGQGTRLTVV.

There are many counts of this clonotype. This rearrangement joins TRBV4-2 to TRBJ2-5, with 9 positions matching TRBD1. This CDR3 comprises 15 residues. Germline CDR1 LGHNA, CDR2 YNFKEQ. V gave up 4 bases and J gave up 1 base; unmatched junction bases: 4. CDR3 in DNA: TGTGCCAGCAGCCCCCGGGACAGGGTCCAAGAGACCCAGTACTTC. This gives the protein CASSPRDRVQETQYF.

There are a few counts of this clonotype. The gene calls are TRBV7-2 and TRBJ1-1; no clear D. The CDR3 loop spans 15 amino acids. The V and J ends lost 2 bases and 0 bases respectively, with 10 bases between them. Looked up from germline, CDR1 is SGHTA and CDR2 is FQGNSA. The CDR3 here is CASSLSQVMNTEAFF. CDR3 coding DNA: TGTGCCAGCAGCTTATCGCAGGTTATGAACACTGAAGCTTTCTTT.

This clonotype was recorded a few times. The J gene is TRBJ1-5, the V gene TRBV30; 10 positions match TRBD1. V shed 2 bases, J shed 4 bases, and the junction held 2 bases outside the gene matches. CDR3 size: 14 residues. Germline V lookup: CDR1 GTSNPN, CDR2 SVGIG (reference sequence). This CDR3 is CAWSKDRGNQPQHF. CDR3 nucleotides: TGTGCCTGGAGTAAGGACAGGGGGAATCAGCCCCAGCATTTT. Together with reference TRBV30 and TRBJ1-5, the CDR3 gives the full variable domain: SQTIHQWPATLVQPVGSPLSLECTVEGTSNPNLYWYRQAAGRGLQLLFYSVGIGQISSEVPQNLSASRPQDRQFILSSKKLLLSDSGFYLCAWSKDRGNQPQHFGDGTRLSIL.

This clonotype showed up just a few times. Just one base apart from a much larger clone, this may be a read error. This chain joins TRBV6-2 or TRBV6-3 and TRBJ2-1; 10 bases map to TRBD2. The CDR3 is 14 amino acids. The junction had 6 bases not matched to a gene; V was cut back by 6 bases and J by 7 bases. Germline V lookup: CDR1 MNHEY, CDR2 SVGEGT. The CDR3, as DNA: TGTGCCAGCAGACCTAGCGGGGGAGGGAATGAGCAGTTCTTC. Translation gives CASRPSGGGNEQFF.

This clonotype was observed many times. CDR3 protein: CASSQRTEAFF. The CDR3 DNA follows: TGTGCCAGCAGCCAGAGAACTGAAGCTTTCTTT. The chain joins TRBV3-1 to TRBJ1-1; D unresolved. CDR3 length equals 11 residues. CDR1 and CDR2 from the germline V gene are LGHDT and YNNKEL (reference sequence). V dropped 3 bases and J dropped 5 bases, with 4 bases sitting between them.

For this clonotype: The junction shows a germline mismatch at one end, possibly a read error. The chain links TRBV4-1 to TRBJ1-4; D is undetermined. CDR1 and CDR2 (germline): MGHRA, YSYEKL. The CDR3 covers 14 residues. The CDR3 loop is CASSQVGRFRKPFF. CDR3 DNA: TGCGCCAGCAGCCAAGTGGGGAGGTTTAGAAAACCGTTTTTT.

The rearrangement links TRBV14 to TRBJ1-4; possible D gene TRBD1, 5 bases. The CDR3 spans 17 residues. The V gene lost 0 bases and the J gene lost 4 bases, with 15 bases spanning the gap. Germline V gene sequence: CDR1 SGHDN, CDR2 FVKESK. The CDR3 DNA is TGTGCCAGCAGCCAAGACCTCGGGACGGACATTAATGAAAAACTGTTTTTT. Its translation is CASSQDLGTDINEKLFF. The full variable domain, completed using reference TRBV14 and TRBJ1-4, is EAGVTQFPSHSVIEKGQTVTLRCDPISGHDNLYWYRRVMGKEIKFLLHFVKESKQDESGMPNNRFLAERTGGTYSTLKVQPAELEDSGVYFCASSQDLGTDINEKLFFGSGTQLSVL.

A note on this clonotype: Possible read error: a much larger clone is one base away. The J gene is TRBJ2-1, the V gene TRBV24-1; D tentatively reads TRBD1 or TRBD2 (6 bases each). The DNA end lines up better with TRBJ2-7; the J call may be wrong. Germline assignment: CDR1 KGHDR and CDR2 SFDVKD. The CDR3 contains 14 residues. CDR3 sequence: CATSAGASYNEQYF. The CDR3, as DNA: TGTGCCACCAGTGCGGGGGCCTCCTACAATGAGCAGTACTTC.

There are a few counts of this clonotype. This sequence joins TRBV6-1 and TRBJ1-5; D uncertain. CDR1 MNHNS and CDR2 SASEGT come from the germline V gene. The CDR3 sequence is 16 residues long. Trimming removed 3 bases at V and 1 base at J, with 13 bases between. The CDR3, as DNA: TGTGCCAGCAGTGAGGTTTGGGGTACAAGCAATCAGCCCCAGCATTTT. Translating gives CASSEVWGTSNQPQHF.

This clonotype has just a few counts. The chain links TRBV28 to TRBJ1-5; TRBD1 might be the D (6 bases). Per the germline V gene, CDR1 is MDHEN and CDR2 is SYDVKM. The V gene lost 7 bases and the J gene lost 7 bases, with 20 bases spanning the gap. The CDR3 spans 15 residues. The CDR3 sequence is CASTLTGGAEQPQHF. In DNA, the CDR3 is TGTGCCAGCACCCTAACTGGGGGCGCGGAACAGCCCCAGCATTTT.

This clonotype was observed a handful of times. The CDR3 protein is CASSRGQSTYTTYGYTF. For the CDR3, the DNA is TGTGCCAGTAGTAGGGGTCAATCAACATACACGACCTATGGCTACACCTTC. This chain joins TRBV19 and TRBJ1-2; the D is unclear. Germline-derived CDR1 and CDR2 are LNHDA and SQIVND (reference sequence). This CDR3 contains 17 residues. Trimming shortened V by 4 bases and J by 4 bases, and 22 bases separated the two germline ends.